A selection of T cell receptor beta chains follows, all from one sample in a study of OX40 agonist ivuxolimab in advanced cancers. The protocol was immunoSEQ multiplex PCR, while the TCRdb copy is restricted to in-frame clones and leaves out a portion. The sample holds about 79,000 clones, 80% to 95% seen once. Sequencing used CD4+ or CD8+ T cells sorted from blood, obtained in a trial of the OX40 agonist ivuxolimab. Every receptor here comes from an adult with an advanced solid tumor such as melanoma, head and neck, liver or kidney cancer. The CDR3 runs from the conserved cysteine through the conserved F or W. The D gene is left open where the match is weak. Expanded clones are given a class, and other clones once, few, many or no size at all.

d_gene | abundance | j_gene | v_gene | CDR3aa | CDR3nt
NA | NA | TRBJ2-3 | TRBV7-9 | CATPGGTDTQYF | TGTGCCACACCAGGGGGCACAGATACGCAGTATTTT
NA | NA | TRBJ1-1 | TRBV7-9 | CASSSRGGNTEAFF | TGTGCCAGCAGCTCCCGGGGGGGGAACACTGAAGCTTTCTTT
TRBD1 | NA | TRBJ1-1 | TRBV19 | CASSIAGTGLVFTEAFF | TGTGCCAGTAGTATAGCCGGGACAGGGCTCGTGTTCACTGAAGCTTTCTTT
TRBD1 | NA | TRBJ1-5 | TRBV7-8 | CASSLAGQRNQPQHF | TGTGCCAGCAGCTTAGCGGGACAGCGCAATCAGCCCCAGCATTTT
TRBD1 | NA | TRBJ2-5 | TRBV27 | CASSSASTGETQYF | TGTGCCAGCAGTTCCGCTTCGACAGGGGAGACCCAGTACTTC
NA | NA | TRBJ1-2 | TRBV11-2 | CASSLNFRQDYGYTF | TGTGCCAGCAGCTTAAACTTTCGACAGGACTATGGCTACACCTTC
NA | NA | TRBJ1-2 | TRBV5-1 | CASSEAYSYGYTF | TGCGCCAGCAGCGAGGCGTACTCTTATGGCTACACCTTC
NA | NA | TRBJ1-1 | TRBV9 | CASSVGTVTEAFF | TGTGCCAGCAGCGTAGGGACAGTTACTGAAGCTTTCTTT
TRBD2 | NA | TRBJ2-2 | TRBV5-4 | CASSMGLAVNTGELFF | TGTGCCAGCAGCATGGGCCTAGCGGTGAACACCGGGGAGCTGTTTTTT
NA | NA | TRBJ1-6 | TRBV5-4 | CASSLAGWGNSPLHF | TGTGCCAGCAGCTTGGCCGGATGGGGAAACTCACCCCTCCACTTT
NA | NA | TRBJ2-7 | TRBV2 | CASSEAFVRNF | TGTGCCAGCAGTGAAGCCTTTGTCCGCAACTTC
TRBD2 | NA | TRBJ2-2 | TRBV4-1 | CASSRQPAGGPIYTGELFF | TGCGCCAGCAGCCGACAGCCCGCGGGGGGGCCGATTTACACCGGGGAGCTGTTTTTT
NA | NA | TRBJ2-2 | TRBV11-1 | CASSFLAPGELFF | TGTGCCAGCAGCTTCCTAGCGCCCGGGGAGCTGTTTTTT
TRBD1 | NA | TRBJ1-3 | TRBV10-3 | CATSGTGDISGNTIYF | TGTGCCACCTCCGGGACAGGGGACATCTCTGGAAACACCATATATTTT
TRBD1 | NA | TRBJ1-1 | TRBV7-9 | CAGRDRVYTEAFF | TGTGCCGGCCGGGACAGGGTATACACTGAAGCTTTCTTT
NA | NA | TRBJ2-6 | TRBV7-3 | CASSFSRDSGANVLTF | TGTGCCAGCAGCTTTTCGAGAGACTCTGGGGCCAACGTCCTGACTTTC
TRBD1 | NA | TRBJ1-3 | TRBV10-1 | CASSNDRGTGNTIYF | TGCGCCAGCAGTAACGACAGGGGTACTGGAAACACCATATATTTT
NA | NA | TRBJ1-6 | TRBV28 | CASRFGQWVSPLHF | TGTGCCAGCAGATTTGGACAGTGGGTTTCACCCCTCCACTTT
NA | NA | TRBJ1-3 | TRBV30 | CAWSVGSSGNTIYF | TGTGCCTGGAGTGTAGGCAGTTCTGGAAACACCATATATTTT
TRBD1 | once | TRBJ1-2 | TRBV19 | CASSLHETGNYGYTF | TGTGCCAGTAGTCTCCACGAGACAGGGAACTATGGCTACACCTTC
NA | NA | TRBJ1-1 | TRBV19 | CASTIIRDEDTEAFF | TGTGCCAGTACGATCATTCGGGACGAGGACACTGAAGCTTTCTTT
TRBD1 | NA | TRBJ1-1 | TRBV10-2 | CASSSIDRGQAEAFF | TGCGCCAGCAGCAGCATAGACAGGGGTCAAGCTGAAGCTTTCTTT
NA | NA | TRBJ2-1 | TRBV30 | CAWSESAGTLFF | TGTGCCTGGAGTGAGTCAGCGGGTACCCTGTTCTTC
NA | NA | TRBJ1-5 | TRBV7-9 | CASSLASFQPQHF | TGTGCCAGCAGCTTAGCTAGTTTTCAGCCCCAGCATTTT
NA | NA | TRBJ2-7 | TRBV23-1 | CASRPGRVEQYF | TGCGCCAGCAGACCCGGACGGGTGGAGCAGTACTTC
TRBD1 | once | TRBJ2-3 | TRBV4-2 | CASSQPGTGGKGTDTQYF | TGTGCCAGCAGCCAACCCGGGACAGGGGGCAAGGGCACAGATACGCAGTATTTT
NA | NA | TRBJ1-5 | TRBV11-1 | CASSAVDQPQHF | TGTGCCAGCAGCGCTGTGGATCAGCCCCAGCATTTT
TRBD2 | NA | TRBJ2-5 | TRBV30 | CAWSVLSGGETQYF | TGTGCCTGGAGTGTACTTAGCGGGGGAGAGACCCAGTACTTC
NA | NA | TRBJ1-1 | TRBV4-1 | CASSQAWARLMNTEAFF | TGCGCCAGCAGCCAGGCGTGGGCTAGGTTAATGAACACTGAAGCTTTCTTT
NA | NA | TRBJ1-1 | TRBV4-1 | CASSQGFGGAVNTEAFF | TGCGCCAGCAGCCAAGGCTTCGGAGGGGCTGTGAACACTGAAGCTTTCTTT
NA | NA | TRBJ1-1 | TRBV19 | CASSRGERGRIEAFF | TGTGCCAGTAGTAGGGGCGAAAGGGGACGGATTGAAGCTTTCTTT
TRBD2 | NA | TRBJ2-1 | TRBV28 | CASSGTSGGYNEQFF | TGTGCCAGCTCAGGCACTAGCGGGGGCTACAATGAGCAGTTCTTC
NA | NA | TRBJ2-1 | TRBV29-1 | CSGGRSFSYNEQFF | TGCAGCGGAGGACGGTCCTTCTCCTACAATGAGCAGTTCTTC
TRBD1 | NA | TRBJ2-5 | TRBV27 | CASRKQGSETQYF | TGTGCCAGCCGCAAACAGGGGTCGGAGACCCAGTACTTC
NA | few | TRBJ2-2 | TRBV6-4 | CASSDDGGSNTGELFF | TGTGCCAGCAGTGACGATGGAGGGTCGAACACCGGGGAGCTGTTTTTT
NA | NA | TRBJ1-1 | TRBV6-6 | CASSQNRETEAFF | TGTGCCAGCAGCCAAAACAGGGAGACTGAAGCTTTCTTT
NA | NA | TRBJ1-2 | TRBV9 | CASSAPSGHGSGYTF | TGTGCCAGCAGCGCCCCAAGCGGACATGGGAGCGGCTACACCTTC
NA | NA | TRBJ2-5 | TRBV14 | CASSQDKDSIIKETQYF | TGTGCCAGCAGCCAAGACAAAGATTCCATTATTAAAGAGACCCAGTACTTC
NA | NA | TRBJ2-7 | TRBV2 | CATKEYYEQYF | TGTGCCACCAAGGAATACTACGAGCAGTACTTC
NA | NA | TRBJ1-3 | TRBV6-5 | CASSPDSSGNTIYF | TGTGCCAGCAGTCCCGACAGCTCTGGAAACACCATATATTTT